Included here is one T cell receptor (beta chain) sequence, with context. Its target is not known. The identical CDR3 is also encoded by other nucleotide sequences in the sample. This sample is part of a study of shared clonotypes between healthy human individuals. At the level of the study: Donor composition was a couple of women and a few men, aged 18 to 49.

The CDR3 sequence is 15 residues long. Germline CDR1 SGHRS, CDR2 YFSETQ. Trimming removed 0 bases from V and 1 base from J, with 7 bases in between. Profiling relied on immunoSEQ multiplex PCR, and the TCRdb table lists in-frame clones only, not all of them. The sample has some 500,000 clones, about 96% seen once. Regarding the study as a whole: It was only blood that was sampled, and tissue repertoires likely differ. Memory subsets generally showed smaller estimated richness than naive subsets did.

The chain has TRBV5-1 and TRBJ2-2, with D possibly TRBD1 on 5 matching bases. Sample: naive CD4+ T cells sorted from blood. Subset meaning: CD45RA+ positively selected. This TCR was recovered from a woman in her twenties or thirties in good health. CDR3 nucleotide sequence: TGCGCCAGCAGCTTGGCCCAGGGGAACACCGGGGAGCTGTTTTTT. It codes for CASSLAQGNTGELFF.